Reported below is one T cell receptor (beta chain). Its matching antigen is unknown. The junction and the germline gene differ at one end; a read error may be behind it. The template was RNA from unsorted bulk tissue. More than 3 cm separated this lung sample from the edge of the tumor. Chemotherapy-naive patients with new lung cancer underwent thoracic surgery in China, August–late 2014. A modified ARM-PCR protocol with three rounds of nested PCR amplified TCRbeta. TCRdb used MiXCR to reprocess the multiplex PCR reads, holding one entry per CDR3 protein. The sample consists of approximately 82,000 distinct CDR3 sequences, over 60% of them appearing once. This CDR3 region has 15 residues. Germline lookup yields CDR1 MGHRA and CDR2 YSYEKL. This specimen comes from a study of tumor and adjacent non-tumor tissue in lung cancer. The overall study: Histology: 12 adenocarcinoma, a couple of squamous cell carcinoma, 1 small cell lung cancer. Stage I to III disease affected 10 men and 4 or 5 women aged about 30 to 76.

Study-level points and caveats: In normal lung, the top 100 clones were significantly more dominant than in tumor.

The clonotype comes from a man between 65 and 85 years old with non-small cell lung cancer. This sequence joins TRBV4-1 and TRBJ2-3, with D unresolved. Sequenced: distant non-tumor lung tissue. CDR3 DNA sequence: TGCGCCAGCAGCCAGCCGTCGTTAGGCTCAGATACGCGGTATTTT. This sequence encodes CASSQPSLGSDTRYF.